What follows is one TCR beta chain and its context. The antigen remains undetermined. The method was immunoSEQ multiplex PCR; TCRdb's version includes in-frame clones alone and lacks a portion of them. Among around 340,000 clones listed, 80% to 90% were seen once. This sample was included in a study of Ad26.COV2.S vaccination and SARS-CoV-2 variants. The treatment: around 19 received Ad26.COV2.S at low or high dose, single or two shots; 5 received placebo; per-sample allocation not given. The samples date from day 63 after the first vaccine or placebo injection. CDR1 MDHEN and CDR2 SYDVKM come from the germline V gene. The CDR3 covers 15 residues. The V gene lost 2 bases and the J gene lost 6 bases, with 14 bases spanning the gap. Overall study results and limits: Those who received vaccine or placebo ended up with similar non-spike TCR breadth. It was reported that spike-specific CD8+ and CD4+ T cell responses were substantially broad after vaccination.

The sequenced sample was peripheral blood, obtained in a trial of Ad26.COV2.S vaccine versus placebo. The J gene is TRBJ2-4, the V gene TRBV28, with D perhaps matching TRBD1 (6 bases). This TCR was recovered from a person aged 18-60 years who received the Ad26.COV2.S COVID-19 vaccine or a placebo. The CDR3 DNA reads as TGTGCCAGCAGTTTAGCATCCCTACAGGGAAACATTCAGTACTTC. Residues: CASSLASLQGNIQYF.